Below, 22 T cell receptor beta chains from the same sample are listed, as sequenced in a study of cytomegalovirus exposure and HLA in healthy donors. Use of 60 Vbeta and 13 Jbeta primers characterized the PCR. The method was immunoSEQ multiplex PCR; TCRdb's version includes in-frame clones alone and lacks a portion of them. The table has more than 100,000 clones, 55% to 75% seen once. The sequenced material came from PBMCs. The receptors shown here come from a woman between 40 and 50 years old in good health and CMV-seropositive.

The rearrangement joins TRBV4-1 to TRBJ1-4, with unresolved D. Trimming pared 4 bases from V and 7 bases from J, leaving 16 bases between. The CDR3 runs to 15 residues. Germline V gene data show CDR1 as MGHRA and CDR2 as YSYEKL. CDR3 coding DNA: TGCGCCAGCAGCCTCCTAGTTCAGCAGAGTGAAAAACTGTTTTTT. Protein: CASSLLVQQSEKLFF.

This clone has a handful of counts. The J gene is TRBJ2-3, the V gene TRBV25-1; no definite D call. This CDR3 has 13 amino acids. V was trimmed by 5 bases and J by 2 bases, leaving 8 bases between them. Per the germline V gene, CDR1 is MGHDK and CDR2 is SYGVNS. CDR3 DNA: TGTGCCAGCAGTCCACAGAACACAGATACGCAGTATTTT. This encodes CASSPQNTDTQYF. The full variable domain, with the rest looked up from reference TRBV25-1 and TRBJ2-3, is EADIYQTPRYLVIGTGKKITLECSQTMGHDKMYWYQQDPGMELHLIHYSYGVNSTEKGDLSSESTVSRIRTEHFPLTLESARPSHTSQYLCASSPQNTDTQYFGPGTRLTVL.

A single count supports this clone. This chain joins TRBV4-1 and TRBJ1-2, with D unresolved. CDR1 and CDR2 from the germline V gene are MGHRA and YSYEKL. Trimming took 3 bases from V and 4 from J, leaving 18 bases between them. This CDR3 comprises 16 residues. CDR3 nucleotide sequence: TGCGCCAGCAGCCAGGACTTTCTGACGGTACCCTATGGCTACACCTTC. Its protein is CASSQDFLTVPYGYTF.

V gene TRBV7-2 combines with J gene TRBJ1-5; 7 nucleotides line up with TRBD1. This CDR3 is 13 amino acids long. Germline V gene sequence: CDR1 SGHTA, CDR2 FQGNSA. V lost 3 bases, J lost 9 bases, and 5 bases stayed unmatched. CDR3 residues: CASSFYRGAPQHF. In DNA, the CDR3 is TGTGCCAGCAGCTTTTACAGGGGAGCGCCCCAGCATTTT. Combining the CDR3 with reference TRBV7-2 and TRBJ1-5 gives the whole variable domain GAGVSQSPSNKVTEKGKDVELRCDPISGHTALYWYRQSLGQGLEFLIYFQGNSAPDKSGLPSDRFSAERTGGSVSTLTIQRTQQEDSAVYLCASSFYRGAPQHFGDGTRLSIL.

This chain joins TRBV9 and TRBJ2-1; D is uncertain. The CDR3 runs to 13 residues. V was trimmed by 0 bases and J by 15 bases, leaving 16 bases between them. The germline V gene encodes CDR1 SGDLS and CDR2 YYNGEE. The CDR3 sequence is CASSVEGNSIPFF. CDR3 coding DNA: TGTGCCAGCAGCGTAGAAGGTAACAGTATTCCGTTCTTC.

The chain combines TRBV6-6 with TRBJ1-2, with 10 bases that match TRBD1. Germline V gene sequence: CDR1 MNHNY, CDR2 SVGAGI (reference sequence). Trimming at V came to 6 bases and at J to 2 bases, leaving 6 bases not matched to a gene. This CDR3 comprises 15 residues. CDR3 nucleotides: TGTGCCAGCAGCGCTTTGGGACAGGGGAACTATGGCTACACCTTC. Amino acids: CASSALGQGNYGYTF.

Points on this clone: A junction boundary mismatches the germline segment, possibly from a read error. CDR3 coding DNA: TGTGCTAGCAGCTTAGGAGCGGGGGCTAGCAGGGATACGCAGTATTTT. Translation gives CASSLGAGASRDTQYF. The chain links TRBV7-7 to TRBJ2-3, with 8 bases fitting TRBD2. The germline V gene has CDR1 SSHAT and CDR2 FNYEAQ (reference sequence). The CDR3 extends over 16 amino acids.

The chain has TRBV6-5 and TRBJ1-3; TRBD1 is a possible D gene (6 bases). This CDR3 spans 13 amino acids. With 5 bases removed from V and 13 bases from J, the gap between germline ends came to 18 bases. Germline assignment: CDR1 MNHEY and CDR2 SVGAGI. The CDR3 region has the DNA TGTGCCAGCAGTGCCAACAGGGCACTCGAAATATATTTT. This sequence encodes CASSANRALEIYF.

J is TRBJ1-2 and V is TRBV10-3; D possibly corresponds to TRBD1 (5 bases). This CDR3 is 14 amino acids long. V dropped 6 bases and J dropped 6 bases, with 17 bases sitting between them. Germline values: CDR1 ENHRY, CDR2 SYGVKD. CDR3 DNA: TGTGCCATCAGCCCCTTGTCAGGGTGGAATGGCTACACCTTC. It is translated as CAISPLSGWNGYTF.

The chain uses TRBV6-1 and TRBJ2-5; 12 nucleotides agree with TRBD2. The CDR3 covers 15 residues. The germline CDR1 and CDR2 sequences are MNHNS and SASEGT. Losses at the gene ends were 3 bases for V and 3 bases for J; bases not matched to a gene: 2. The CDR3 region is CASSEWTSGEETQYF. The CDR3 DNA follows: TGTGCCAGCAGTGAGTGGACTAGCGGGGAAGAGACCCAGTACTTC.

The V call is TRBV7-2, the J call TRBJ1-1, with D unclear. The CDR3 is 18 residues long. Germline V gene sequence: CDR1 SGHTA, CDR2 FQGNSA. Trimming took 5 bases from V and 3 from J, leaving 25 bases between them. CDR3 sequence (DNA): TGTGCCAGCAGCCGGAAGGAGGGCGAAACGAACTCATACACTGAAGCTTTCTTT. This sequence encodes CASSRKEGETNSYTEAFF.

The chain is built from TRBV4-2 and TRBJ1-4; 9 positions match TRBD1. This CDR3 is 14 amino acids long. Losses at the gene ends were 2 bases for V and 8 bases for J; bases not matched to a gene: 3. CDR1 is LGHNA and CDR2 is YNFKEQ in the germline V gene. The CDR3 region has the DNA TGTGCCAGCAGCCAACGGACAGGGGCCGAAAAACTGTTTTTT. Translation: CASSQRTGAEKLFF.

Concerning this clone itself: Other nucleotide sequences from this sample produce the same CDR3. CDR3 loop: CASSEEQGGNTEAFF. The CDR3 coding sequence is TGTGCCAGCAGTGAAGAGCAGGGAGGGAACACTGAAGCTTTCTTT. This chain joins TRBV2 and TRBJ1-1; the D gene is possibly TRBD1 (5 bases). Germline-derived CDR1 and CDR2 are SNHLY and FYNNEI. Trimming left V 1 base short and J 1 base short, with 10 bases between. The CDR3 extends over 15 amino acids.

The chain uses TRBV19 and TRBJ1-2; D not certain. The CDR3 loop spans 12 amino acids. Trimming stripped 3 bases from V and 10 bases from J, with 12 bases between. CDR1 and CDR2 (germline): LNHDA, SQIVND (reference sequence). CDR3 in DNA: TGTGCCAGTAGTATTGCTCAGGCCATCTACACCTTC. Amino acid sequence: CASSIAQAIYTF.

The chain links TRBV5-1 to TRBJ2-5; possible D gene TRBD2, 5 bases. The V and J ends lost 4 bases and 2 bases respectively, with 15 bases between them. Per germline, CDR1 SGHRS and CDR2 YFSETQ. This CDR3 is 15 amino acids long. DNA of the CDR3: TGCGCCAGCAGCCCCAGTGCAGGACTGCAAGAGACCCAGTACTTC. It specifies CASSPSAGLQETQYF.

The V call is TRBV5-6, the J call TRBJ2-3; D gene unclear. The CDR3 has 16 residues. The V gene lost 3 bases and the J gene lost 3 bases, with 17 bases spanning the gap. Germline V gene data show CDR1 as SGHDT and CDR2 as YYEEEE. In nucleotides, the CDR3 is TGTGCCAGCAGCTCCGACTGGCAGATACGGACAGATACGCAGTATTTT. It yields the protein CASSSDWQIRTDTQYF.

The rearrangement links TRBV7-2 to TRBJ1-2; D gene uncertain. V gave up 0 bases and J gave up 14 bases, with 16 bases separating them. The CDR3 spans 13 residues. The germline CDR1 and CDR2 sequences are SGHTA and FQGNSA. CDR3 sequence reads: CASSLAPSGERTF. The CDR3 coding sequence is TGTGCCAGCAGCTTAGCACCAAGTGGGGAGAGGACCTTC. Full variable domain (outside the CDR3, taken from reference TRBV7-2 and TRBJ1-2): GAGVSQSPSNKVTEKGKDVELRCDPISGHTALYWYRQSLGQGLEFLIYFQGNSAPDKSGLPSDRFSAERTGGSVSTLTIQRTQQEDSAVYLCASSLAPSGERTFGSGTRLTVV.

This chain connects TRBV5-1 to TRBJ2-2, with TRBD1 identical over 7 bases. The CDR3 has 16 residues. Germline CDR1 is SGHRS and CDR2 is YFSETQ. With V trimmed by 2 bases and J by 4 bases, 8 bases remained unmatched. The CDR3 is CASSLGDSESTGELFF. DNA of the CDR3: TGCGCCAGCAGCTTAGGGGACAGTGAGAGCACCGGGGAGCTGTTTTTT. The full variable domain, in which reference TRBV5-1 and TRBJ2-2 provide the parts outside the CDR3, is KAGVTQTPRYLIKTRGQQVTLSCSPISGHRSVSWYQQTPGQGLQFLFEYFSETQRNKGNFPGRFSGRQFSNSRSEMNVSTLELGDSALYLCASSLGDSESTGELFFGEGSRLTVL.

The chain uses TRBV9 and TRBJ2-7; D gene uncertain. The ends were cut back, 4 bases at V and 0 bases at J, with 14 bases in the middle. CDR1 SGDLS and CDR2 YYNGEE come from the germline V gene. This CDR3 spans 15 amino acids. The CDR3 DNA is TGTGCCAGCAGCCCAAACAGACACCCCTCCTACGAGCAGTACTTC. Residues: CASSPNRHPSYEQYF.

The chain couples TRBV7-9 to TRBJ2-3, with TRBD1 matching 10 bases. The CDR3 runs 14 residues. With V trimmed by 3 bases and J by 7 bases, 4 bases remained unmatched. The germline CDR1 and CDR2 sequences are SEHNR and FQNEAQ (reference sequence). The CDR3 sequence: CASSLDRGTYTQYF. For the CDR3, the DNA is TGTGCCAGCAGCTTGGACAGGGGGACGTATACGCAGTATTTT.

The genes are TRBV29-1 and TRBJ1-2; D gene ambiguous. Trimming cost V 7 bases and J 6 bases, with 9 bases left between them. The CDR3 covers 10 residues. CDR1 is SQVTM, CDR2 ANQGSEA, per germline. The CDR3 DNA reads as TGCAGCGGAGACATCGATGGCTACACCTTC. Protein product: CSGDIDGYTF.

V usage is TRBV6-5 and J usage is TRBJ2-1, with a weak D call TRBD2 (7 bases). This CDR3 contains 16 residues. V lost 2 bases, J lost 6 bases, and 17 bases lay in between. CDR1 and CDR2 (germline): MNHEY, SVGAGI. CDR3 in amino acids: CASSYGVGGGGNEQFF. The CDR3 DNA sequence: TGTGCCAGCAGTTACGGGGTAGGGGGGGGAGGCAATGAGCAGTTCTTC.